The following is a T cell receptor (beta chain) sequence with its context. PCR primers comprised 60 Vbeta and 13 Jbeta primers. The table came from immunoSEQ multiplex PCR; TCRdb's copy has only in-frame clones and leaves some out. The table records around 150,000 clones, 80% of them present only once. Germline V gives CDR1 SGHRS, CDR2 YFSETQ. The CDR3 length is 16 residues. V trimming: 1 base; J trimming: 6 bases; junction bases outside the gene matches: 11. This sample was taken from a study of cytomegalovirus exposure and HLA in healthy donors. This receptor was taken from a male donor in good health and CMV-seronegative. The material sequenced was PBMCs. The chain has TRBV5-1 and TRBJ1-2, with 8 nucleotides matching TRBD1. CDR3 protein: CASSLQGASLSDGYTF. The CDR3 region has the DNA TGCGCCAGCAGCTTGCAGGGGGCTTCTCTCTCAGATGGCTACACCTTC.